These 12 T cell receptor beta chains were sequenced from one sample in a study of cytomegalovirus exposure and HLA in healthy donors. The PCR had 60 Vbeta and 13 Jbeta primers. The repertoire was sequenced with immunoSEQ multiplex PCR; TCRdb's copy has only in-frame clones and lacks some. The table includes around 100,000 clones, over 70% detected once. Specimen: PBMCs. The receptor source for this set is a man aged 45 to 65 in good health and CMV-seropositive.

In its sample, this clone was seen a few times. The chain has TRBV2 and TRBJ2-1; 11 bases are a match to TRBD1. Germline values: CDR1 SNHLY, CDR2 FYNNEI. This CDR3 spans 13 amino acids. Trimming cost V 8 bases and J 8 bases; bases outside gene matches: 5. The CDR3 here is CASWGQGVHEQFF. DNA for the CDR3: TGTGCCAGCTGGGGACAGGGGGTTCATGAGCAGTTCTTC.

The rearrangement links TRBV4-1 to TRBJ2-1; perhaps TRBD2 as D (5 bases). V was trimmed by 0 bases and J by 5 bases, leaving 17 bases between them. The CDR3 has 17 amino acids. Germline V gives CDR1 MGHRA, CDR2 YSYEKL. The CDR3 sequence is CASSQDKGGGRNNEQFF. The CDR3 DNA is TGCGCCAGCAGCCAAGATAAAGGCGGAGGAAGAAACAATGAGCAGTTCTTC.

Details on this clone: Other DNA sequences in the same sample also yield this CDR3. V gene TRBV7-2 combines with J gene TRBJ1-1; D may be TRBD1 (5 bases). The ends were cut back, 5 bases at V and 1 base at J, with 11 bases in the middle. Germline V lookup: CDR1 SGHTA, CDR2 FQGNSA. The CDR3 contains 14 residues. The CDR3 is CASSPLGGNTEAFF. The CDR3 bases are TGTGCCAGCAGCCCCCTGGGGGGGAACACTGAAGCTTTCTTT.

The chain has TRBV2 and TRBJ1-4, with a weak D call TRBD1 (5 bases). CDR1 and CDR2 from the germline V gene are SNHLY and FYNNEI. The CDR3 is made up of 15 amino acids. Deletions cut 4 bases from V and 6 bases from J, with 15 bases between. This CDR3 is CASSVSGRADEKLFF. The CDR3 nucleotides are TGTGCCAGCAGTGTATCAGGCAGGGCTGATGAAAAACTGTTTTTT.

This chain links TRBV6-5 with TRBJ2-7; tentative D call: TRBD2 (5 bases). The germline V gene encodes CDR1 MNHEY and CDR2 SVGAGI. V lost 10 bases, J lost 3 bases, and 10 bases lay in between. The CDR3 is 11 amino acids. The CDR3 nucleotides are TGTGCCATCGGTGGAGGCTACGAGCAGTACTTC. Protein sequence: CAIGGGYEQYF.

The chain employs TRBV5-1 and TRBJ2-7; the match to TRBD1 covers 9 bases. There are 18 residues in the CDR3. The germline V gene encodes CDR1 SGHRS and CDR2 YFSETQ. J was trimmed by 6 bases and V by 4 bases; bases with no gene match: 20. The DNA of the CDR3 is TGCGCCAGCAGCCTGACCGAGCTGACCGGGACAGGGATGTCCGAGCAGTACTTC. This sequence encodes CASSLTELTGTGMSEQYF.

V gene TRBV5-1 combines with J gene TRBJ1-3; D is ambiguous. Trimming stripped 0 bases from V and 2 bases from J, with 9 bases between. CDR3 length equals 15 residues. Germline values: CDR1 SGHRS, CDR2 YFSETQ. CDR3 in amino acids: CASSLDMSPGNTIYF. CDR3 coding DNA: TGCGCCAGCAGCTTGGACATGTCCCCTGGAAACACCATATATTTT.

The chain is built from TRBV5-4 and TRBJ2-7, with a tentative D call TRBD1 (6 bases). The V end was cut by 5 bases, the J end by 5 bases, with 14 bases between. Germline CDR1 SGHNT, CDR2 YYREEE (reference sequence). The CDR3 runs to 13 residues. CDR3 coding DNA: TGTGCCAGCAGTAGGGTACAGGGCCACGAGCAGTACTTC. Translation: CASSRVQGHEQYF.

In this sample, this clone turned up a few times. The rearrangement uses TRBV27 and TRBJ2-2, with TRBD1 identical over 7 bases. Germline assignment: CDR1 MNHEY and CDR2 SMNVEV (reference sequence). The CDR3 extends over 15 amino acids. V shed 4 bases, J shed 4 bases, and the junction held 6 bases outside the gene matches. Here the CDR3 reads CASSSGDSLTGELFF. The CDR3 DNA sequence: TGTGCCAGCAGTTCAGGGGACAGCCTCACCGGGGAGCTGTTTTTT.

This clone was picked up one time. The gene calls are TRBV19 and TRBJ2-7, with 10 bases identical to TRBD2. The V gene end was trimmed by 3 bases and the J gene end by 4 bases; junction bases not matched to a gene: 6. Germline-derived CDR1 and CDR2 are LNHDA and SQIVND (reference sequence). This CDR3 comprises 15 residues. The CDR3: CASSITSGTLYEQYF. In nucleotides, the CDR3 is TGTGCCAGTAGTATCACTAGCGGGACTCTTTACGAGCAGTACTTC. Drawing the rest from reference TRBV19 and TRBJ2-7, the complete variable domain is DGGITQSPKYLFRKEGQNVTLSCEQNLNHDAMYWYRQDPGQGLRLIYYSQIVNDFQKGDIAEGYSVSREKKESFPLTVTSAQKNPTAFYLCASSITSGTLYEQYFGPGTRLTVT.

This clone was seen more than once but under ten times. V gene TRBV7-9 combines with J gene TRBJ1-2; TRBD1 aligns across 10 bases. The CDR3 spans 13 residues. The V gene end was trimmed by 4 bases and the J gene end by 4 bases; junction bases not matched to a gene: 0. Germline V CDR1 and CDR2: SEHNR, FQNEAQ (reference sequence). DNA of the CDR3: TGTGCCAGCAGCTGGGACAGGGGCTATGGCTACACCTTC. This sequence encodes CASSWDRGYGYTF.

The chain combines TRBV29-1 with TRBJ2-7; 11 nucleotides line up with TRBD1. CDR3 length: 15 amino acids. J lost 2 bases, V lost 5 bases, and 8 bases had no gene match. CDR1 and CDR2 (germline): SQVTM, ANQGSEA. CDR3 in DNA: TGCAGCGTTCTTCTCCGGGACAGGGGGACCTACGAGCAGTACTTC. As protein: CSVLLRDRGTYEQYF.